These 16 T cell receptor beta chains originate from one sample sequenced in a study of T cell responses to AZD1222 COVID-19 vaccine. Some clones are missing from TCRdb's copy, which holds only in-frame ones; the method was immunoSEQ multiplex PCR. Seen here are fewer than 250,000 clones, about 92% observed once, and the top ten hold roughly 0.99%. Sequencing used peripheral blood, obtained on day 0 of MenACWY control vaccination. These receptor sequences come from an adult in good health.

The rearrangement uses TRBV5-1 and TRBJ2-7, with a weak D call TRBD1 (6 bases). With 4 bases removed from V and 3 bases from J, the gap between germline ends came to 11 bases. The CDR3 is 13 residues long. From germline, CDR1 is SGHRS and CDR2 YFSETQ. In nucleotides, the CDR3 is TGCGCCAGCAGCGAGACAGGTAACTACGAGCAGTACTTC. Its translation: CASSETGNYEQYF.

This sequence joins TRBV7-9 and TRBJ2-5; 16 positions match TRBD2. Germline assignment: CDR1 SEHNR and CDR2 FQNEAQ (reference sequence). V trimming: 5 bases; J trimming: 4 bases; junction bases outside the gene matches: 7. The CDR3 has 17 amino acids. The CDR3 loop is CASSRGTSGGAGETQYF. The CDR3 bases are TGTGCCAGCAGCCGTGGGACTAGCGGGGGGGCCGGAGAGACCCAGTACTTC.

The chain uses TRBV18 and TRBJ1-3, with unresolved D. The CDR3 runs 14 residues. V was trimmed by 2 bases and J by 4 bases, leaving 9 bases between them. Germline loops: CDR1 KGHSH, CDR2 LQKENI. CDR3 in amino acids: CASSPGVEGNTIYF. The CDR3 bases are TGTGCCAGCTCACCAGGGGTCGAAGGAAACACCATATATTTT.

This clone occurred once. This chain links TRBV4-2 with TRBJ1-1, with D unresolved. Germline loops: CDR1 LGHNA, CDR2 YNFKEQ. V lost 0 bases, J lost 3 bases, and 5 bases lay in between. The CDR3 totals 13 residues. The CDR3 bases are TGTGCCAGCAGCCAAGACCGTGACACTGAAGCTTTCTTT. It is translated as CASSQDRDTEAFF.

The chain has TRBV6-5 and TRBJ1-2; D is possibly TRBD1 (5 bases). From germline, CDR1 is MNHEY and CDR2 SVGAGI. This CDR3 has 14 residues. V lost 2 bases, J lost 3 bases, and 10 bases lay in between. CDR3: CASSYGGEDYGYTF. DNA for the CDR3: TGTGCCAGCAGTTACGGGGGGGAGGACTATGGCTACACCTTC.

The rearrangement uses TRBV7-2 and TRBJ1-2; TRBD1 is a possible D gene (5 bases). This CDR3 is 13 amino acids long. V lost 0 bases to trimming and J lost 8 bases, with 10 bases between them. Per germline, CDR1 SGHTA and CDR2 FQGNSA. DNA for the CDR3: TGTGCCAGCAGCTTAGCGGCAGGGCAGGGCTACACCTTC. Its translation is CASSLAAGQGYTF.

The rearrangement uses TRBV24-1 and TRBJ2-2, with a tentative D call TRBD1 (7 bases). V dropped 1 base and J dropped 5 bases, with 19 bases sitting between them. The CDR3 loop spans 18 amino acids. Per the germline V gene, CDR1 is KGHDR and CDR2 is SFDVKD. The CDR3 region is CATSDLGGGAEITGELFF. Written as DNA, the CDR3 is TGTGCCACCAGTGATTTAGGAGGGGGCGCAGAGATTACCGGGGAGCTGTTTTTT.

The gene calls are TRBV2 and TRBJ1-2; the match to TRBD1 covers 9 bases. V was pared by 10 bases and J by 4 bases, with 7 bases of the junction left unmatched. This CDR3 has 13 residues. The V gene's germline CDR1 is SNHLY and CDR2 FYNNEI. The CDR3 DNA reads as TGTGCCATCGCACAGGGGGCCAGCTATGGCTACACCTTC. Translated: CAIAQGASYGYTF.

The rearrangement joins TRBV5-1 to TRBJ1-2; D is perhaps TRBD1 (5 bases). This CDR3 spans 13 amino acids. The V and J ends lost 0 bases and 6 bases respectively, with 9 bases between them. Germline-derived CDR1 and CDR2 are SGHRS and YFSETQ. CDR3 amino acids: CASSLAGRDGYTF. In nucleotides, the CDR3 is TGCGCCAGCAGCTTGGCAGGGCGGGATGGCTACACCTTC.

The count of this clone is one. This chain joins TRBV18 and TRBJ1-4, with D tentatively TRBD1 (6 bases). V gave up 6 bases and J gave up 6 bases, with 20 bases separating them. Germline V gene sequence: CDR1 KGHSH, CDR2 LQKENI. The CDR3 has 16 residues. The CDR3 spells CASSLTMSQGYEKLFF. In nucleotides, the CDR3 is TGTGCCAGCTCTTTGACCATGTCGCAGGGGTATGAAAAACTGTTTTTT.

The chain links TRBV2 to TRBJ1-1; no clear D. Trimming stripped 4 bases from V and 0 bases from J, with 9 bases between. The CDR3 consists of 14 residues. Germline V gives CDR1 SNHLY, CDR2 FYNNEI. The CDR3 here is CASSAGRLNTEAFF. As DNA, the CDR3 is TGTGCCAGCAGTGCCGGGAGGTTGAACACTGAAGCTTTCTTT.

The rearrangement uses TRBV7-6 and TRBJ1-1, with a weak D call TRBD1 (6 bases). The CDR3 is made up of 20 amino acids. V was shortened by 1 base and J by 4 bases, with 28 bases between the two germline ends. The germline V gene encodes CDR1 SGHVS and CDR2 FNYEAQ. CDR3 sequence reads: CASSLVPLQGGRGVGTEAFF. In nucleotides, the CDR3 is TGTGCCAGCAGCTTAGTTCCCCTACAGGGAGGAAGAGGTGTTGGCACTGAAGCTTTCTTT. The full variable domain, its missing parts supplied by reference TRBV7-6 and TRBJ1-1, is GAGVSQSPRYKVTKRGQDVALRCDPISGHVSLYWYRQALGQGPEFLTYFNYEAQQDKSGLPNDRFSAERPEGSISTLTIQRTEQRDSAMYRCASSLVPLQGGRGVGTEAFFGQGTRLTVV.

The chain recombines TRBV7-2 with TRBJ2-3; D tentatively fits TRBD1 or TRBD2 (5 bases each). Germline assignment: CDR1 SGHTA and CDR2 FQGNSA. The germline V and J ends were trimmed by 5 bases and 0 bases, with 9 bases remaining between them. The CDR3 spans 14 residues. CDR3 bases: TGTGCCAGCAGCGGGTGGGGGAGCACAGATACGCAGTATTTT. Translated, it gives CASSGWGSTDTQYF.

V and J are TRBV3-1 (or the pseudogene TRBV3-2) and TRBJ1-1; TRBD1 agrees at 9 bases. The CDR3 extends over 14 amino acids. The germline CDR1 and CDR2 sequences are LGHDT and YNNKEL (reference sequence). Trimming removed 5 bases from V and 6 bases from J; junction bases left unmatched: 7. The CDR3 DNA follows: TGTGCCAGCAGCATACAGGGGGCTGAGTCTGAAGCTTTCTTT. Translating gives CASSIQGAESEAFF.

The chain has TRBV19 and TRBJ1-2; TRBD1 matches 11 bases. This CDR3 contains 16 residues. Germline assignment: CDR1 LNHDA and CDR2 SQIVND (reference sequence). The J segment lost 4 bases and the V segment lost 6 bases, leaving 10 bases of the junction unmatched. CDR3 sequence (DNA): TGTGCCAGTAGCCCCCTTGGGGGACAGGGGGGCTATGGCTACACCTTC. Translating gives CASSPLGGQGGYGYTF. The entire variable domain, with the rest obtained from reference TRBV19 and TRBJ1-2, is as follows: DGGITQSPKYLFRKEGQNVTLSCEQNLNHDAMYWYRQDPGQGLRLIYYSQIVNDFQKGDIAEGYSVSREKKESFPLTVTSAQKNPTAFYLCASSPLGGQGGYGYTFGSGTRLTVV.

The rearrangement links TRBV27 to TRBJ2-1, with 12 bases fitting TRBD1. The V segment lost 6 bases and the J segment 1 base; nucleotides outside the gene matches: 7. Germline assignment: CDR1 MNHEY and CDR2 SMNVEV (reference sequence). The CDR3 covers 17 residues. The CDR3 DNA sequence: TGTGCCAGCAGGGGGACAGGGGGCGCGATGTCCTACAATGAGCAGTTCTTC. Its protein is CASRGTGGAMSYNEQFF.